This T cell receptor (beta chain) appears in the sequencing data of a study of blood T cell repertoires in COVID-19. Germline V lookup: CDR1 MNHEY, CDR2 SVGAGI. V was clipped by 6 bases and J by 5 bases, with 16 bases between them. This CDR3 has 14 residues. Per the original data handling: The authors estimated nucleated cell counts from reference gene primer amplification. Sequencing used immunoSEQ multiplex PCR; TCRdb keeps in-frame clones, though not all of them. Clone size and V and J calls were adopted from that table, with D and trimming inferred from the DNA. The sample shows 60,000 or so clones, approximately 82% of them seen only once.

The J gene is TRBJ2-5, the V gene TRBV6-5; TRBD2 might be the D (6 bases). The sequencing input was peripheral blood. The source of this sequence is a man aged 55-75 years with acute or convalescent COVID-19. The CDR3 DNA is TGTGCCAGCAGCCGAAGCTCTGCGGGGGAGACCCAGTACTTC. Its protein product is CASSRSSAGETQYF.